A single sample gave rise to the 14 T cell receptor beta chains below, sequenced in a study of blood T cell repertoires in COVID-19. The protocol was immunoSEQ multiplex PCR, while the TCRdb copy is restricted to in-frame clones and leaves out a portion. The table shows approximately 77,000 clones, with roughly 80% occurring only once. Sequencing input: peripheral blood. These receptors originate from a woman in her seventies with acute or convalescent COVID-19.

V gene TRBV5-1 combines with J gene TRBJ2-2, with D maybe TRBD1 (6 bases). The germline CDR1 and CDR2 sequences are SGHRS and YFSETQ. Deletions cut 7 bases from V and 2 bases from J, with 21 bases between. There are 17 residues in the CDR3. CDR3 sequence (DNA): TGCGCCAGCGCCCCCACCCCCCAGGGGACAAACACCGGGGAGCTGTTTTTT. Protein product: CASAPTPQGTNTGELFF.

The V and J genes are TRBV7-2 and TRBJ2-5; 8 positions match TRBD2. There are 19 residues in the CDR3. Losses at the gene ends were 1 base for V and 1 base for J; bases not matched to a gene: 14. The germline V gene has CDR1 SGHTA and CDR2 FQGNSA. In DNA, the CDR3 is TGTGCCAGCAGCTTAGAGCGGGGGAGCCTCCAACCACTCCAAGAGACCCAGTACTTC. Amino acids: CASSLERGSLQPLQETQYF.

This clone has just a few counts. The chain recombines TRBV6-1 with TRBJ2-1; a weak D match, TRBD1 (5 bases). The germline gives CDR1 MNHNS, CDR2 SASEGT. This CDR3 has 16 amino acids. Trimming left V 2 bases short and J 6 bases short, with 17 bases between. For the CDR3, the DNA is TGTGCCAGCAGTGAATCAGTCAACCTAAGGGGCAATGAGCAGTTCTTC. Translating it yields CASSESVNLRGNEQFF.

The J gene is TRBJ1-4, the V gene TRBV4-3; TRBD1 aligns across 7 bases. Trimming cost V 4 bases and J 4 bases; bases outside gene matches: 6. Germline CDR1 LGHNA, CDR2 YSLEER. The CDR3 runs 15 residues. CDR3 DNA: TGCGCCAGCAGCCTTATGCCAGGGGGTAATGAAAAACTGTTTTTT. Protein: CASSLMPGGNEKLFF.

The J gene is TRBJ1-1, the V gene TRBV13; 8 bases are shared with TRBD1. Germline V lookup: CDR1 PRHDT, CDR2 FYEKMQ (reference sequence). The trim removed 5 bases at V and 7 bases at J, leaving 9 bases unmatched. The CDR3 has 14 amino acids. The CDR3 here is CASSRGYRGNEAFF. The CDR3 nucleotides read TGTGCCAGCAGCCGTGGCTACAGGGGGAATGAAGCTTTCTTT.

This clone was seen only a few times. This chain joins TRBV6-6 and TRBJ1-2, with 8 bases that match TRBD1. J lost 4 bases, V lost 4 bases, and 8 bases had no gene match. From germline, CDR1 is MNHNY and CDR2 SVGAGI (reference sequence). This CDR3 comprises 15 residues. The CDR3 coding sequence is TGTGCCAGCAGTTCAGGCCAGGGGGCGCGCTATGGCTACACCTTC. It encodes CASSSGQGARYGYTF.

To note about this clone: The same CDR3 can be traced to other DNA sequences in this sample. The V call is TRBV19, the J call TRBJ1-4; TRBD1 agrees at 7 bases. The germline V gene encodes CDR1 LNHDA and CDR2 SQIVND (reference sequence). After removal of 6 bases from V and 0 bases from J, the junction contained 4 bases not matched to a gene. The CDR3 has 15 residues. CDR3 sequence reads: CASSGTAATNEKLFF. The CDR3 nucleotides read TGTGCCAGTAGCGGGACAGCCGCAACTAATGAAAAACTGTTTTTT.

The chain is built from TRBV3-1 (or the pseudogene TRBV3-2) and TRBJ1-2; 7 nucleotides align to TRBD1. Per the germline V gene, CDR1 is LGHDT and CDR2 is YNNKEL (reference sequence). After removal of 4 bases from V and 7 bases from J, the junction contained 12 bases not matched to a gene. This CDR3 region has 15 residues. Written as DNA, the CDR3 is TGTGCCAGCAGCCTGTTGGACAGGCCGATGGGTGGCTACACCTTC. Translation gives CASSLLDRPMGGYTF.

The chain has TRBV4-3 and TRBJ1-6; D is unclear. Trimming stripped 1 base from V and 9 bases from J, with 13 bases between. The CDR3 runs to 15 residues. Per the germline V gene, CDR1 is LGHNA and CDR2 is YSLEER. The CDR3 protein is CASSQAAGTPSPLHF. CDR3 in DNA: TGCGCCAGCAGCCAAGCCGCAGGTACCCCTTCACCCCTCCACTTT.

The rearrangement joins TRBV27 to TRBJ2-5; 7 bases agree with TRBD1. The germline gives CDR1 MNHEY, CDR2 SMNVEV (reference sequence). CDR3 length equals 14 residues. Trimming cost V 6 bases and J 2 bases; bases outside gene matches: 6. The CDR3 loop is CASSLMGQQETQYF. The CDR3 nucleotides read TGTGCCAGCAGCCTTATGGGACAGCAAGAGACCCAGTACTTC.

This clone was counted once. J is TRBJ1-6 and V is TRBV7-2; D possibly corresponds to TRBD1 (5 bases). The CDR3 runs 14 residues. Germline V gives CDR1 SGHTA, CDR2 FQGNSA. Between the trimmed V and J ends, which lost 5 bases and 10 bases, there was a span of 15 bases. The CDR3 here is CASSPSWEGSPLHF. The CDR3 DNA sequence: TGTGCCAGCAGCCCCTCCTGGGAGGGGTCACCCCTCCACTTT.

The chain combines TRBV6-2 or TRBV6-3 with TRBJ2-3, with D possibly matching TRBD1 (6 bases). From germline, CDR1 is MNHEY and CDR2 SVGEGT. The CDR3 has 14 amino acids. The V and J ends lost 6 bases and 0 bases respectively, with 10 bases between them. The CDR3, as DNA: TGTGCCAGCAGCAACCAGGGGAGCACAGATACGCAGTATTTT. It codes for CASSNQGSTDTQYF.

The chain employs TRBV6-2 or TRBV6-3 and TRBJ1-5, with unresolved D. This CDR3 spans 15 amino acids. CDR1 MNHEY and CDR2 SVGEGT come from the germline V gene. The ends were cut back, 2 bases at V and 0 bases at J, with 8 bases in the middle. The CDR3 is CASSYGPYSNQPQHF. The DNA of the CDR3 is TGTGCCAGCAGTTACGGCCCTTATAGCAATCAGCCCCAGCATTTT.

This chain uses TRBV27 with TRBJ2-7; D is ambiguous. The CDR3 is 13 amino acids. Trimming cost V 3 bases and J 4 bases, with 10 bases left between them. Germline V gene lookup returns CDR1 MNHEY and CDR2 SMNVEV (reference sequence). The CDR3 sequence: CASSFRQDYEQYF. CDR3 nucleotides: TGTGCCAGCAGTTTCCGGCAGGATTACGAGCAGTACTTC.